This entry describes one TCR beta chain. The source of the sample is a study of blood T cell repertoires in COVID-19. In the study overall: The samples span acute and convalescent COVID-19 from the United States, Italy and Spain. Nucleic acid was either cDNA or gDNA, and it came from T cells, B-cell-depleted T cells, or PBMCs.

Germline loops: CDR1 MNHNS, CDR2 SASEGT. This CDR3 region has 13 residues. V was cut by 2 bases and J by 7 bases, with 11 bases left in between. Per the original methods: Reference gene primer amplification yielded estimated nucleated cell counts. The table came from immunoSEQ multiplex PCR; TCRdb's copy has only in-frame clones and leaves some out. The V and J calls and clone size are taken from that table; D and trimming were inferred from the DNA. The repertoire holds around 220,000 clones, with about nine tenths as singletons. This TCR was recovered from a man aged 50 or older with acute or convalescent COVID-19. Source material: peripheral blood. J is TRBJ1-2 and V is TRBV6-1; D is uncertain. The CDR3 nucleotides read TGTGCCAGCAGTGAATGGGGAGGGATTGGCTACACCTTC. Translating gives CASSEWGGIGYTF.